The subject of this entry is one T cell receptor (beta chain). The sample belongs to a study of blood T cell repertoires in COVID-19. As for the study in general: Whether acute or convalescent, the COVID-19 samples came from the United States, Italy and Spain. Sample material is recorded as cDNA or gDNA derived from T cells, B-cell-depleted T cells, or PBMCs.

The Seattle patients joined while their infection was active and were tracked longitudinally afterward. In the original analysis: The authors estimated nucleated cell counts from reference gene primer amplification. The assay was immunoSEQ multiplex PCR, and TCRdb's table has in-frame clones only and misses some. V and J calls and clone size are those listed in that table; D and trimming were worked out from the DNA. The data show about 480,000 clones, 88% seen once. The CDR3 is 13 residues long. The trim removed 1 base at V and 9 bases at J, leaving 7 bases unmatched. In germline, CDR1 is GTSNPN, CDR2 SVGIG (reference sequence).

The receptor was isolated from a woman between 45 and 65 years old with COVID-19, enrolled during active disease. The rearrangement uses TRBV30 and TRBJ1-2, with 8 bases that match TRBD1. Sequenced sample: peripheral blood. The DNA for the CDR3 is TGTGCCTGGAGTGCGGGACAGGCTAGCCGCTACACCTTC. It encodes CAWSAGQASRYTF.